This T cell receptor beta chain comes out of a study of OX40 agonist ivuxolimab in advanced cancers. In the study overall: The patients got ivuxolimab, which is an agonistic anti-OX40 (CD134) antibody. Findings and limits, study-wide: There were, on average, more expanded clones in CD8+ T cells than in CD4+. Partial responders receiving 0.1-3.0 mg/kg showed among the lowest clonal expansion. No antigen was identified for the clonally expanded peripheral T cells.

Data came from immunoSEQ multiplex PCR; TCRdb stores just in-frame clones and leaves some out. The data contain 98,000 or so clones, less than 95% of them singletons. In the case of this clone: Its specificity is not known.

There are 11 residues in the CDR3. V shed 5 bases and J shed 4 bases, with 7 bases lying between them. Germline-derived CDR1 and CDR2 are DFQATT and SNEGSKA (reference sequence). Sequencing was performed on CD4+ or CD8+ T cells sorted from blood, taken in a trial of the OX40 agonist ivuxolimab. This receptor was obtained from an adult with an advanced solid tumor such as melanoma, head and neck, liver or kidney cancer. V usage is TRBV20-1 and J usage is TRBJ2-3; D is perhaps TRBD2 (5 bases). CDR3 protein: CSAFSADTQYF. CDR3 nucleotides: TGCAGTGCTTTTAGCGCAGATACGCAGTATTTT.